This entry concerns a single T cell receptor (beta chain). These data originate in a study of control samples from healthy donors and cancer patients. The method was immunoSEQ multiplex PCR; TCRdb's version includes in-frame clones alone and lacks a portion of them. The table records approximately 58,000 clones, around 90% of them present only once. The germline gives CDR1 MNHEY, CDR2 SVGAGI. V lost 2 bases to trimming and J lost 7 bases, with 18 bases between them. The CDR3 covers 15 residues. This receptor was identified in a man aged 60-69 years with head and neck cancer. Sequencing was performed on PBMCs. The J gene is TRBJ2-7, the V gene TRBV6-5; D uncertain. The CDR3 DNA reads TGTGCCAGCAGTTACGGTGTGTCTGGCTTTGGGGAGCAGTACTTC. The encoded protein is CASSYGVSGFGEQYF.